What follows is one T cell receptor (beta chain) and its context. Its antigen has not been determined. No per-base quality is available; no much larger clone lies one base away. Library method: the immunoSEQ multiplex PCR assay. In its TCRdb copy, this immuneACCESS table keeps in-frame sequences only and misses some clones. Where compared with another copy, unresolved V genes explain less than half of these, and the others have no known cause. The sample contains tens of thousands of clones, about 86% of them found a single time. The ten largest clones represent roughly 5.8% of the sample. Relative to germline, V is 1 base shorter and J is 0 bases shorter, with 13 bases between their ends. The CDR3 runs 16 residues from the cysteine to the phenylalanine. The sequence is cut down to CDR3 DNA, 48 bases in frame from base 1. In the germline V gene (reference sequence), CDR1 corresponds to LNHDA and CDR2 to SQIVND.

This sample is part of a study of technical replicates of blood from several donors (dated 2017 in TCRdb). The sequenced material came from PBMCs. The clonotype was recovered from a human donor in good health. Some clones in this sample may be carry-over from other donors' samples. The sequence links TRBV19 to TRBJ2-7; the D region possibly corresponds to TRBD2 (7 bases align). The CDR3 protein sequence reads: CASSIAAGAVSYEQYF. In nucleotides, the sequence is TGTGCCAGTAGTATAGCTGCGGGGGCCGTCTCCTACGAGCAGTACTTC.